These 26 T cell receptor beta chains were all obtained from the same sample, sequenced in a study of Graves' ophthalmopathy and Graves' hyperthyroidism. RNA transcripts were the template, and TCR beta CDR3 regions were amplified from them. After a first-round RT-PCR with HTBI primers, a second-round multiplex PCR was run. TCRdb reanalysed the multiplex PCR reads using MiXCR and keeps one entry per CDR3 protein. The data show about 700,000 distinct CDR3 sequences, more than 40% seen once. Sequencing input: peripheral blood. Receptors were obtained from an adult man with Graves' ophthalmopathy.

This clonotype appeared a single time. A much larger clone is a single base away; this may be a read error. The rearrangement joins TRBV20-1 to TRBJ1-6, with 9 nucleotides matching TRBD1. Germline lookup yields CDR1 DFQATT and CDR2 SNEGSKA (reference sequence). The CDR3 consists of 13 residues. This chain's CDR3 is CSARGTGNSPLDF. DNA of the CDR3: TGCAGTGCTAGGGGGACAGGGAATTCACCCCTCGACTTT.

Note on this clonotype: The final CDR3 position lacks the conserved phenylalanine or tryptophan, pointing to a likely read error. This chain links TRBV5-5 with TRBJ1-1, with TRBD1 identical over 8 bases. The CDR3 consists of 15 residues. V trimming: 2 bases; J trimming: 8 bases; junction bases outside the gene matches: 11. Germline CDR1 SGHKS, CDR2 YYEKEE (reference sequence). The CDR3 coding sequence is TGTGCCAGCAGCTTAGCATCGGGACAGGCATCCGAAGCTTTCCTT. It codes for CASSLASGQASEAFL.

This clonotype appeared many times. This rearrangement joins TRBV12-3 or TRBV12-4 to TRBJ1-4; TRBD1 aligns across 7 bases. The CDR3 consists of 15 residues. V shed 6 bases, J shed 3 bases, and the junction held 7 bases outside the gene matches. Here the CDR3 reads CASSHTGQANEKLFF. CDR3 sequence (DNA): TGTGCCAGCAGCCACACCGGACAGGCTAATGAAAAACTGTTTTTT.

About this clonotype itself: One junction end does not reproduce the germline sequence, and a read error may be involved. The rearrangement uses TRBV4-1 and TRBJ2-7, with 10 bases that match TRBD2. The germline V gene encodes CDR1 MGHRA and CDR2 YSYEKL. The CDR3 consists of 19 residues. The CDR3 DNA follows: TGTGCCAGCAGCCAAGTTTCTGGGACTAGCGAGGAGGGATCCTACGAGCAGTACTTC. It specifies CASSQVSGTSEEGSYEQYF.

The rearrangement uses TRBV2 and TRBJ1-6; TRBD1 aligns across 8 bases. This CDR3 spans 14 amino acids. Germline V gives CDR1 SNHLY, CDR2 FYNNEI. J gave up 8 bases and V 7 bases, and 7 bases lay outside the gene matches. CDR3 sequence (DNA): TGTGCCAGCAATCCTAGACAGGGGCATTCACCCCTCCACTTT. This encodes CASNPRQGHSPLHF.

This chain connects TRBV10-3 to TRBJ1-1, with D possibly being TRBD1 (5 bases). This CDR3 region has 13 residues. V lost 11 bases and J 1 base, leaving 14 bases between the germline ends. The germline CDR1 and CDR2 sequences are ENHRY and SYGVKD. CDR3 nucleotide sequence: TGTGCCGGTTCCGGAGGGGCGAACACTGAAGCTTTCTTT. The encoded protein is CAGSGGANTEAFF.

V gene TRBV27 combines with J gene TRBJ2-5, with D unresolved. The CDR3 consists of 13 residues. V dropped 5 bases and J dropped 1 base, with 8 bases sitting between them. The V gene's germline CDR1 is MNHEY and CDR2 SMNVEV (reference sequence). The CDR3 region is CASSQRSQETQYF. CDR3 coding DNA: TGTGCCAGCAGTCAAAGGAGCCAAGAGACCCAGTACTTC.

CDR3 loop: CSTMTGGIKETQYF. In DNA, the CDR3 is TGCAGCACGATGACTGGGGGGATAAAAGAGACCCAGTACTTC. V is TRBV29-1 and J is TRBJ2-5, with D tentatively TRBD2 (6 bases). This CDR3 region has 14 residues. Germline values: CDR1 SQVTM, CDR2 ANQGSEA. Trimming pared 8 bases from V and 3 bases from J, leaving 19 bases between.

This chain links TRBV10-3 with TRBJ2-7, with TRBD1 matching over 7 bases. CDR3 length: 15 residues. In germline, CDR1 is ENHRY, CDR2 SYGVKD. J was trimmed by 5 bases and V by 10 bases; bases with no gene match: 17. The CDR3 region has the DNA TGTGCCAGCAGACTCCGCTCGACAGGGTGGCACGAGCAGTACTTC. Encoded protein: CASRLRSTGWHEQYF.

The rearrangement uses TRBV7-2 and TRBJ1-6; D is perhaps TRBD1 (5 bases). Trimming took off 2 bases at V and 0 bases at J, with 17 bases between the two ends. Germline CDR1 reads SGHTA; CDR2 reads FQGNSA. The CDR3 extends over 19 amino acids. For the CDR3, the DNA is TGTGCCAGCAGCTTAAGGGGAGGTGGGGGGATCTCCTATAATTCACCCCTCCACTTT. The encoded protein is CASSLRGGGGISYNSPLHF.

This clonotype has ten or more counts. This rearrangement joins TRBV7-6 to TRBJ1-6; 7 bases map to TRBD1. V was pared by 3 bases and J by 7 bases, with 3 bases of the junction left unmatched. Germline V gives CDR1 SGHVS, CDR2 FNYEAQ. This CDR3 has 14 amino acids. CDR3 residues: CASSLGQRNSPLHF. As DNA, the CDR3 is TGTGCCAGCAGCTTGGGACAGAGGAATTCACCCCTCCACTTT.

This clonotype was observed a few times. The rearrangement uses TRBV6-6 and TRBJ1-2; D is unresolved. Germline values: CDR1 MNHNY, CDR2 SVGAGI (reference sequence). V was cut by 5 bases and J by 8 bases, with 12 bases left in between. This CDR3 is 12 amino acids long. The CDR3 here is CASSPGPGGYTF. The CDR3 nucleotides are TGTGCCAGCAGTCCCGGTCCAGGCGGCTACACCTTC.

This sequence joins TRBV2 and TRBJ2-1, with TRBD1 matching 7 bases. The V segment lost 9 bases and the J segment 1 base; nucleotides outside the gene matches: 9. This CDR3 spans 15 amino acids. CDR1 SNHLY and CDR2 FYNNEI come from the germline V gene. CDR3 residues: CASVRQGISYNEQFF. The DNA for the CDR3 is TGTGCCAGTGTCCGACAGGGAATATCCTACAATGAGCAGTTCTTC. Using reference TRBV2 and TRBJ2-1 for the parts outside the CDR3, the full variable domain is EPEVTQTPSHQVTQMGQEVILRCVPISNHLYFYWYRQILGQKVEFLVSFYNNEISEKSEIFDDQFSVERPDGSNFTLKIRSTKLEDSAMYFCASVRQGISYNEQFFGPGTRLTVL.

The rearrangement uses TRBV10-3 and TRBJ1-4; weak D call: TRBD1 (6 bases). V lost 10 bases and J 7 bases, leaving 16 bases between the germline ends. CDR3 size: 13 residues. CDR1 is ENHRY and CDR2 is SYGVKD in the germline V gene. CDR3 DNA: TGTGCCAGCAATGGACAAGGGGGTGAAAAACTGTTTTTT. Translated, it gives CASNGQGGEKLFF.

This clonotype was seen a few times. J is TRBJ2-2 and V is TRBV9, with 8 bases fitting TRBD2. Germline CDR1 and CDR2: SGDLS and YYNGEE. V was clipped by 6 bases and J by 5 bases; unmatched bases: 3. This CDR3 region has 13 residues. In DNA form, the CDR3 reads TGTGCCAGCAATCAGCGGGAGACCGGGGAGCTGTTTTTT. Translated, it gives CASNQRETGELFF.

This clonotype was recorded a few times. The J gene is TRBJ1-3, the V gene TRBV5-5; D gene unclear. V lost 1 base, J lost 1 base, and 9 bases lay in between. The germline V gene has CDR1 SGHKS and CDR2 YYEKEE (reference sequence). The CDR3 is 15 residues long. This chain's CDR3 is CASSLKLSSGNTIYF. The CDR3 DNA is TGTGCCAGCAGCTTGAAGCTGTCGTCTGGAAACACCATATATTTT.

This clonotype occurred a few times. The V and J genes are TRBV7-2 and TRBJ1-6; D may be TRBD1 (5 bases). CDR1 is SGHTA, CDR2 FQGNSA, per germline. This CDR3 has 14 amino acids. Trimming left V 5 bases short and J 6 bases short, with 11 bases between. The CDR3 DNA reads TGTGCCAGCAGCCAGGGAGGCCCTAATTCACCCCTCCACTTT. Encoded protein: CASSQGGPNSPLHF.

CDR3 nucleotide sequence: TGCAGCGAGTATGGCTACACCTTC. Protein sequence: CSEYGYTF. The chain carries TRBV29-1 and TRBJ1-2; D unclear. The CDR3 is 8 amino acids. The germline CDR1 and CDR2 sequences are SQVTM and ANQGSEA. The V end was cut by 7 bases, the J end by 5 bases, with 2 bases between.

In this sample, this clonotype turned up a few times. The V and J genes are TRBV11-3 and TRBJ2-7; the match to TRBD2 covers 7 bases. The CDR3 covers 16 residues. The ends lost 1 base at V and 2 bases at J; junction bases unmatched: 8. The V gene's germline CDR1 is SGHNT and CDR2 YENEEA. Here the CDR3 reads CASSLVSSGTAYEQYF. The CDR3 DNA is TGTGCCAGCAGCTTAGTCTCCAGCGGGACCGCCTACGAGCAGTACTTC.

In its sample, this clonotype was seen many times. This rearrangement joins TRBV10-1 to TRBJ1-1, with TRBD1 identical over 10 bases. J lost 6 bases, V lost 3 bases, and 7 bases had no gene match. Germline-derived CDR1 and CDR2 are WNHNN and SYGVQD (reference sequence). CDR3 length equals 15 residues. The CDR3 DNA reads TGCGCCAGCAGTGAACCGGGACAGGGGAGGGCTGAAGCTTTCTTT. Residues: CASSEPGQGRAEAFF.

This clonotype was counted a few times. The chain has TRBV27 and TRBJ2-2, with D unclear. Germline CDR1 and CDR2: MNHEY and SMNVEV (reference sequence). The CDR3 extends over 17 amino acids. Trimming removed 3 bases at V and 7 bases at J, with 21 bases between. CDR3 loop: CASSLYGFGRTGGELFF. The CDR3 nucleotides read TGTGCCAGCAGTTTGTACGGGTTCGGGCGAACGGGCGGGGAGCTGTTTTTT.

The genes are TRBV9 and TRBJ1-2, with D perhaps TRBD1 (5 bases). Per germline, CDR1 SGDLS and CDR2 YYNGEE. Deletions cut 0 bases from V and 2 bases from J, with 11 bases between. This CDR3 contains 15 residues. The CDR3 is CASSVGGGDNYGYTF. The CDR3 DNA reads TGTGCCAGCAGCGTAGGAGGAGGGGACAACTATGGCTACACCTTC.

A few counts support this clonotype. The rearrangement uses TRBV12-5 and TRBJ1-2, with TRBD1 as a possible D gene (6 bases). This CDR3 comprises 13 residues. The germline V gene has CDR1 LGHNT and CDR2 FRNRAP. Trimming stripped 0 bases from V and 8 bases from J, with 10 bases between. The CDR3 DNA follows: TGTGCTAGTGGTTTGGTAGGGGGGGACGGCTACACCTTC. Translating gives CASGLVGGDGYTF.

This clonotype has a count of ten or more. The genes are TRBV20-1 and TRBJ2-7; weak D call: TRBD1 (6 bases). The CDR3 has 12 amino acids. Trimming pared 4 bases from V and 2 bases from J, leaving 9 bases between. The germline CDR1 and CDR2 sequences are DFQATT and SNEGSKA (reference sequence). In nucleotides, the CDR3 is TGCAGTGCTACGAGACAGGCCTACGAGCAGTACTTC. This gives the protein CSATRQAYEQYF.

This clonotype was recorded many times. The chain couples TRBV7-8 to TRBJ1-5; a possible D gene is TRBD1 (6 bases). The CDR3 extends over 15 amino acids. With 2 bases removed from V and 6 bases from J, the gap between germline ends came to 14 bases. Per germline, CDR1 SGHVS and CDR2 FQNEAQ. CDR3 residues: CASSLMGEGGQPQHF. CDR3 nucleotides: TGTGCCAGCAGCTTAATGGGGGAAGGGGGTCAGCCCCAGCATTTT.

This clonotype was seen only once. V is TRBV24-1 and J is TRBJ2-2; D is ambiguous. CDR1 is KGHDR and CDR2 is SFDVKD in the germline V gene. The CDR3 covers 13 residues. The V end lost 3 bases, the J end lost 5 bases, and 6 bases lay between the germline ends. The CDR3 DNA sequence: TGTGCCACCAGTGATCGGAGAACCGGGGAGCTGTTTTTT. As protein: CATSDRRTGELFF.